In its sample, the clone carrying this TCR beta chain was seen a few times. Its antigen is unknown. At one end, the junction sequence differs from germline, possibly due to a read error. This sample stems from a study of human thymus T cells. Broader study findings: It looked as if thymic and blood repertoires used V and J genes in a biased way. Overlap was high between thymic repertoires from unrelated individuals, as reported in related research.

Repertoires were generated with immunoSEQ multiplex PCR, while TCRdb's copy carries only in-frame clones and drops some. This sample carries about 130,000 clones, 90% to 95% of them seen once, and the ten largest clones take around 0.025%. Thymic resections from corrective heart surgery supplied the tissue. Donor material was obtained from healthy Finnish infants undergoing corrective surgery for congenital heart defects. This CDR3 is 13 amino acids long. Germline V gene lookup returns CDR1 ENHRY and CDR2 SYGVKD. The V gene is TRBV10-3, the J gene TRBJ1-6; D may be TRBD1 (5 bases). The clonotype was recovered from a boy less than two years old with a congenital heart defect but otherwise immunologically healthy. The sequenced sample consisted of thymus tissue. The CDR3 loop reads CAIGDGANSPLHF. The CDR3 DNA reads TGTGCCATCGGTGACGGGGCTAATTCACCCCTCCACTTT.